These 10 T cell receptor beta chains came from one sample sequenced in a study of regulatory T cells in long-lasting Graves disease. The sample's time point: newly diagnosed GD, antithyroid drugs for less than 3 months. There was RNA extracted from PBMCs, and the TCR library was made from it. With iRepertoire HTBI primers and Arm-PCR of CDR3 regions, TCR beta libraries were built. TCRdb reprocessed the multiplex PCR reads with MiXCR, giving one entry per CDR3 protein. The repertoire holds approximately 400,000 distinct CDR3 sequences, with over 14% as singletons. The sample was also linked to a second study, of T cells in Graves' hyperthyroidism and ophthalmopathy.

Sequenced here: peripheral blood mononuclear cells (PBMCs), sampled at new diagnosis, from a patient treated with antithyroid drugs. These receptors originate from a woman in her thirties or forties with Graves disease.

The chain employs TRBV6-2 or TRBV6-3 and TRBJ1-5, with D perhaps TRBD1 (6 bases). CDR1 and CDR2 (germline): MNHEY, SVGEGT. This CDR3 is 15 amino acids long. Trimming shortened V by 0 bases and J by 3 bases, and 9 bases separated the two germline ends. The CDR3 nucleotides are TGTGCCAGCAGTTACTCCGGACAGTACAATCAGCCCCAGCATTTT. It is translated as CASSYSGQYNQPQHF.

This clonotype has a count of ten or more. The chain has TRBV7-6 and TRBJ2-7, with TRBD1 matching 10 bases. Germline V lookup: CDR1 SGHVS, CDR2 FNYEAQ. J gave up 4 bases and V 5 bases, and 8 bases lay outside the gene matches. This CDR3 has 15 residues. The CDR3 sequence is CASSPRTGGTYEQYF. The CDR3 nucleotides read TGTGCCAGCAGCCCAAGGACAGGGGGTACGTACGAGCAGTACTTC.

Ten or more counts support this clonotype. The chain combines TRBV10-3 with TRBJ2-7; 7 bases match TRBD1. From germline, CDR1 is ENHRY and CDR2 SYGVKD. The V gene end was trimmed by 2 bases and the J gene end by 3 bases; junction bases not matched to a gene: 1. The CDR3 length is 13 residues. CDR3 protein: CAISEDRVYEQYF. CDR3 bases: TGTGCCATCAGTGAGGACAGGGTCTACGAGCAGTACTTC.

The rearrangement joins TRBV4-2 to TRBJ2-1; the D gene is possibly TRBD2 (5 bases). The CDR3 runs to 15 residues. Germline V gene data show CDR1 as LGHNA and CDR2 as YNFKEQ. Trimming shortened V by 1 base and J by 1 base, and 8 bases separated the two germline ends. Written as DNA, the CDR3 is TGTGCCAGCAGCCAAGTGGAGGATTCCTACAATGAGCAGTTCTTC. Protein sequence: CASSQVEDSYNEQFF.

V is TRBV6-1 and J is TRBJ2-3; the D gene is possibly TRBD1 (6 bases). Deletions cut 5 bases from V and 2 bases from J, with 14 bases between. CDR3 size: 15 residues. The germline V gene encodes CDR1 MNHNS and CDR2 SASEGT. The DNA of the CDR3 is TGTGCCAGCAGTCGATTGGGGACACCCACAGATACGCAGTATTTT. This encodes CASSRLGTPTDTQYF.

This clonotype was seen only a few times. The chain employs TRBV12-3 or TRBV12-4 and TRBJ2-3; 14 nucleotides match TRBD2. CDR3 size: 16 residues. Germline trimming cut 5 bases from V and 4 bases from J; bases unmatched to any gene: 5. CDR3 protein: CASSDTGLAGADTQYF. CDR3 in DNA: TGTGCCAGCAGTGACACGGGACTAGCGGGAGCAGATACGCAGTATTTT.

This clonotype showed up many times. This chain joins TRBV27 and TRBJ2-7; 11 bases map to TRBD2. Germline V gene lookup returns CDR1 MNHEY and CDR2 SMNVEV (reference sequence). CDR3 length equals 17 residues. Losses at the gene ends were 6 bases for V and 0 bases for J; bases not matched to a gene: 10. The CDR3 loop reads CASSLGGLAESSYEQYF. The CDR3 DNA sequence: TGTGCCAGCAGCTTGGGGGGACTAGCGGAAAGCTCCTACGAGCAGTACTTC.

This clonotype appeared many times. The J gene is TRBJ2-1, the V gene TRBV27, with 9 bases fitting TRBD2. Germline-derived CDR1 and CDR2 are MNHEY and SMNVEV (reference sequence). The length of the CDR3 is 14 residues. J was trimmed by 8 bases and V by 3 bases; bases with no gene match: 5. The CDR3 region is CASSLGGRAHEQFF. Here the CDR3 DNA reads TGTGCCAGCAGTTTGGGCGGGAGGGCCCATGAGCAGTTCTTC.

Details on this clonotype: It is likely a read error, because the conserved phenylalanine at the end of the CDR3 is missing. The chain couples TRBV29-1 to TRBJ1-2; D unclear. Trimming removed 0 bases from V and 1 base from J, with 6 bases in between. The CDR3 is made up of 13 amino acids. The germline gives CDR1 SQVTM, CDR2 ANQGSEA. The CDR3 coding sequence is TGCAGCGTTGAAGAGGGTGGTAACTATGGCTACACCTCC. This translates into CSVEEGGNYGYTS.

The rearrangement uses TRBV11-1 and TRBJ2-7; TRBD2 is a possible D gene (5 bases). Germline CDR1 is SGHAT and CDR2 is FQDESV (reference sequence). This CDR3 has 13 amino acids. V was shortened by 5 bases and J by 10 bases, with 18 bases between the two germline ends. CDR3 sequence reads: CASSPSPGSDQYF. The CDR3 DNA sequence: TGTGCCAGCAGCCCCTCCCCGGGAAGCGACCAGTACTTC.